Sequencing of this T cell receptor (beta chain) was carried out in a study of T cell responses to AZD1222 COVID-19 vaccine. Germline lookup yields CDR1 SEHNR and CDR2 FQNEAQ (reference sequence). The CDR3 sequence is 17 residues long. Losses at the gene ends were 7 bases for V and 4 bases for J; bases not matched to a gene: 13. Broader study findings: Donor demographics were predominantly white British with a female majority; clonal diversity may be underestimated. Nearly half of unique spike-specific TCRs reportedly avoided B.1.351 and B.1.1.7 mutated regions.

The data were produced by immunoSEQ multiplex PCR, yet TCRdb's version contains in-frame clones alone and is incomplete. In the table there are some 120,000 clones, approximately 88% of which are singletons. Note on this clone: What it binds is unknown.

The source is an adult in good health. The rearrangement uses TRBV7-9 and TRBJ1-1; 12 bases line up with TRBD1. Source: peripheral blood, taken on day 0 of AZD1222 vaccination. CDR3 protein: CASTRRDRGPRVTEAFF. The CDR3 bases are TGTGCCAGCACCCGGAGGGACAGGGGGCCTCGTGTCACTGAAGCTTTCTTT.